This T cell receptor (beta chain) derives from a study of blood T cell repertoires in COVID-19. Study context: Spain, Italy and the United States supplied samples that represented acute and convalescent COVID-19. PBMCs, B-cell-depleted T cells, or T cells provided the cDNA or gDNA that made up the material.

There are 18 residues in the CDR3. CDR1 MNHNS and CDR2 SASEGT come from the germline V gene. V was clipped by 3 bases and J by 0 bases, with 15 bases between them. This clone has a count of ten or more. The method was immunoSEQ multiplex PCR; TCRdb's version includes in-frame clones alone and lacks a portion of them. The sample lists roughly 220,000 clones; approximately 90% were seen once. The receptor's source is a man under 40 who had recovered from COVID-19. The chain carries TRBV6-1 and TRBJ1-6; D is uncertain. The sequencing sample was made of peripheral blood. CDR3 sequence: CASSDMEWESSYNSPLHF. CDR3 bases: TGTGCCAGCAGTGATATGGAGTGGGAGAGCTCCTATAATTCACCCCTCCACTTT.